This TCR beta chain emerged from a study of blood T cell repertoires in COVID-19. Study context: Samples taken during acute and convalescent COVID-19 were collected in the United States, Italy and Spain.

Original data processing: Estimated nucleated cell counts came from reference gene primer amplification. Clones were read by immunoSEQ multiplex PCR, and TCRdb kept only the in-frame ones, dropping some. That table furnishes V, J and clone size, whereas the DNA furnished D and trimming. This table holds fewer than 150,000 clones, roughly four fifths found once. Trimming left V 4 bases short and J 8 bases short, with 18 bases between. The germline CDR1 and CDR2 sequences are LGHDT and YNNKEL (reference sequence). This CDR3 has 16 residues. This chain connects TRBV3-1 (or the pseudogene TRBV3-2) to TRBJ1-6; D remains unclear. Sequencing used peripheral blood. The source of this sequence is a human donor in a cohort sampled during active COVID-19. CDR3 nucleotide sequence: TGTGCCAGCAGCCTCCTGACCGGAAAAGCGGATTCACCCCTCCACTTT. Residues: CASSLLTGKADSPLHF.